Sequencing of this T cell receptor (beta chain) was carried out in a study of T cells in Graves' hyperthyroidism and ophthalmopathy. Clinicians diagnosed patients from clinical symptoms, serum thyroxine and TRAb, thyroid ultrasound and orbital computed tomography. PBMCs were obtained from about 10 ml fresh peripheral blood. TCR beta CDR3 region amplification was performed from RNA transcripts. HTBI primers drove first-round RT-PCR of the TCR CDR3. TCRdb used MiXCR to reprocess the multiplex PCR reads, holding one entry per CDR3 protein. The table lists more than 300,000 distinct CDR3 sequences, under 20% of them singletons. The CDR3 loop spans 16 amino acids. Germline CDR1 is MDHEN and CDR2 is SYDVKM. The V gene end was trimmed by 6 bases and the J gene end by 6 bases; junction bases not matched to a gene: 12. Study-wide results and limits: Most thyroid-expanded clonotypes above 0.001 were also found in blood. A median around six months before onset, the model predicted ophthalmopathy.

A note on this clonotype: Antigen: not known.

The chain combines TRBV28 with TRBJ2-2; 8 bases map to TRBD2. The sequence came from a man in his late teens or twenties with Graves' ophthalmopathy. The sample comprised blood. The CDR3 nucleotides read TGTGCCAGCAGGGATGGCGGGGGGAAGAGCTCCGGGGAGCTGTTTTTT. It specifies CASRDGGGKSSGELFF.